The 28 T cell receptor beta chains presented below share a single source sample, sequenced in a study of blood T cell repertoires in COVID-19. Profiled with immunoSEQ multiplex PCR; TCRdb holds only in-frame clones, not every one. The sample contains about 180,000 clones, 75% to 80% of which appear only once. Material for sequencing was peripheral blood. The source is a woman aged 70-85 years with acute or convalescent COVID-19.

Only one count was recorded for this clone. The chain carries TRBV4-2 and TRBJ1-2, with 7 positions matching TRBD1. The germline gives CDR1 LGHNA, CDR2 YNFKEQ. The length of the CDR3 is 12 residues. With V trimmed by 4 bases and J by 10 bases, 6 bases remained unmatched. The CDR3 loop is CASSRDSQFYTF. The DNA for the CDR3 is TGTGCCAGCAGCCGGGACAGTCAGTTCTACACCTTC.

This clone was counted a few times. The chain combines TRBV5-1 with TRBJ2-5; D is uncertain. V lost 1 base and J 5 bases, leaving 6 bases between the germline ends. CDR3 size: 12 residues. Germline lookup yields CDR1 SGHRS and CDR2 YFSETQ. The CDR3 is CASSLPMETQYF. The CDR3 nucleotides are TGCGCCAGCAGCTTGCCAATGGAGACCCAGTACTTC.

The CDR3 bases are TGTGCCAGCAGTTTGGGAGGGCGGCAGTTCTTC. Translating it yields CASSLGGRQFF. The genes are TRBV27 and TRBJ2-1; 7 bases fit TRBD2. In germline, CDR1 is MNHEY, CDR2 SMNVEV (reference sequence). V gave up 3 bases and J gave up 12 bases; unmatched junction bases: 2. The CDR3 contains 11 residues.

This chain connects TRBV30 to TRBJ1-4; 7 positions agree with TRBD1. Germline CDR1 reads GTSNPN; CDR2 reads SVGIG (reference sequence). J lost 8 bases, V lost 8 bases, and 14 bases had no gene match. CDR3 length equals 14 residues. Here the CDR3 reads CAVGDRVLNEKLFF. For the CDR3, the DNA is TGTGCCGTGGGAGACAGGGTATTGAACGAAAAACTGTTTTTT.

The chain combines TRBV2 with TRBJ2-3; D not certain. CDR1 and CDR2 (germline): SNHLY, FYNNEI. The CDR3 runs to 10 residues. V lost 8 bases to trimming and J lost 10 bases, with 10 bases between them. CDR3 in DNA: TGTGCCAGCTCCCTCCGCGCGCAGTATTTT. Protein product: CASSLRAQYF.

This clone was picked up one time. The V call is TRBV18, the J call TRBJ1-2; TRBD1 aligns across 9 bases. The CDR3 is 14 residues long. J was trimmed by 5 bases and V by 9 bases; bases with no gene match: 10. The germline V gene has CDR1 KGHSH and CDR2 LQKENI. The CDR3 nucleotides are TGTGCCAGTTCTCCGGGACAGGGCGGGTATGGCTACACCTTC. This codes for CASSPGQGGYGYTF. The complete variable domain, with remaining parts taken from reference TRBV18 and TRBJ1-2, reads NAGVMQNPRHLVRRRGQEARLRCSPMKGHSHVYWYRQLPEEGLKFMVYLQKENIIDESGMPKERFSAEFPKEGPSILRIQQVVRGDSAAYFCASSPGQGGYGYTFGSGTRLTVV.

J is TRBJ1-6 and V is TRBV5-5; 8 positions match TRBD1. The CDR3 length is 14 residues. With 2 bases clipped from V and 10 bases from J, the junction kept 5 bases outside the gene matches. From germline, CDR1 is SGHKS and CDR2 YYEKEE (reference sequence). CDR3 DNA sequence: TGTGCCAGCAGCTTTGGACAGGGAGAATCACCCCTCCACTTT. Translating gives CASSFGQGESPLHF.

This chain connects TRBV4-1 to TRBJ1-3; a possible D gene is TRBD1 (6 bases). The CDR3 is 14 residues long. Trimming stripped 5 bases from V and 2 bases from J, with 10 bases between. Germline V CDR1 and CDR2: MGHRA, YSYEKL. CDR3 region: CASSLGGTGNTIYF. The DNA for the CDR3 is TGCGCCAGCAGCTTAGGGGGTACTGGAAACACCATATATTTT.

The rearrangement joins TRBV7-6 to TRBJ2-7, with D perhaps TRBD2 (5 bases). The V gene's germline CDR1 is SGHVS and CDR2 FNYEAQ. V was clipped by 5 bases and J by 4 bases, with 18 bases between them. CDR3 length: 15 residues. The CDR3 DNA reads as TGTGCCAGCAGCCCCCGGTGGGGAGCCTATTACGAGCAGTACTTC. Its translation: CASSPRWGAYYEQYF.

The gene calls are TRBV24-1 and TRBJ2-1; 8 bases fit TRBD1. Germline V gene data show CDR1 as KGHDR and CDR2 as SFDVKD. Trimming cost V 3 bases and J 3 bases; bases outside gene matches: 9. The CDR3 has 17 amino acids. CDR3 sequence reads: CATSDPYWTGNYNEQFF. The CDR3 bases are TGTGCCACCAGTGATCCCTATTGGACAGGGAACTACAATGAGCAGTTCTTC.

The chain is built from TRBV3-1 (or the pseudogene TRBV3-2) and TRBJ2-1; 9 bases fit TRBD1. This CDR3 contains 15 residues. Trimming took 1 base from V and 9 from J; bases not matched to a gene: 7. Germline values: CDR1 LGHDT, CDR2 YNNKEL (reference sequence). CDR3 residues: CASSQGTGVHGEQFF. The CDR3 nucleotides are TGTGCCAGCAGCCAAGGGACAGGGGTGCATGGTGAGCAGTTCTTC.

This chain uses TRBV30 with TRBJ1-5; D call uncertain. The CDR3 has 13 amino acids. Germline V CDR1 and CDR2: GTSNPN, SVGIG (reference sequence). Trimming removed 4 bases at V and 4 bases at J, with 11 bases between. Here the CDR3 DNA reads TGTGCCTGGACCCCGCGAATGAATCAGCCCCAGCATTTT. Residues: CAWTPRMNQPQHF.

This clone was recorded only once. DNA of the CDR3: TGCAGCGCGGGGGAGTTTGCAACTAATGAAAAACTGTTTTTT. The encoded protein is CSAGEFATNEKLFF. This chain uses TRBV29-1 with TRBJ1-4; TRBD1 might be the D (5 bases). The germline gives CDR1 SQVTM, CDR2 ANQGSEA. V was shortened by 7 bases and J by 0 bases, with 12 bases between the two germline ends. This CDR3 is built from 14 residues.

The chain employs TRBV15 and TRBJ2-7; D not resolved. Germline CDR1 LNHNV, CDR2 YYDKDF (reference sequence). The CDR3 contains 15 residues. Trimming took 0 bases from V and 1 from J, leaving 10 bases between them. The CDR3 bases are TGTGCCACCAGCAGAGATAGCTATCTTTCCTACGAGCAGTACTTC. Protein product: CATSRDSYLSYEQYF.

This chain links TRBV19 with TRBJ1-1; the D is unclear. The CDR3 loop spans 13 amino acids. The germline V and J ends were trimmed by 8 bases and 8 bases, with 18 bases remaining between them. The germline CDR1 and CDR2 sequences are LNHDA and SQIVND (reference sequence). The CDR3: CASSLRPAIEAFF. CDR3 sequence (DNA): TGTGCCAGTTCGTTGCGGCCGGCGATCGAAGCTTTCTTT.

The V and J genes are TRBV9 and TRBJ2-3, with 8 bases fitting TRBD2. Losses at the gene ends were 2 bases for V and 5 bases for J; bases not matched to a gene: 7. Germline values: CDR1 SGDLS, CDR2 YYNGEE. This CDR3 region has 15 residues. Here the CDR3 DNA reads TGTGCCAGCAGCGTTCGGACTAGCTCCCGAGATACGCAGTATTTT. It specifies CASSVRTSSRDTQYF.

This rearrangement joins TRBV7-9 to TRBJ2-7; 12 bases line up with TRBD2. Germline V gene sequence: CDR1 SEHNR, CDR2 FQNEAQ (reference sequence). With 5 bases clipped from V and 0 bases from J, the junction kept 8 bases outside the gene matches. The length of the CDR3 is 17 residues. CDR3 bases: TGTGCCAGCAGCCCAGGGGGACTAGCGGGCCCCTCCTACGAGCAGTACTTC. As protein: CASSPGGLAGPSYEQYF.

The chain carries TRBV5-4 and TRBJ2-2; TRBD1 matches at 9 bases. CDR3 length equals 15 residues. The ends lost 1 base at V and 5 bases at J; junction bases unmatched: 3. The germline gives CDR1 SGHNT, CDR2 YYREEE (reference sequence). CDR3 DNA sequence: TGTGCCAGCAGCTTGCACAGGGGGCAAACCGGGGAGCTGTTTTTT. Translation gives CASSLHRGQTGELFF.

V is TRBV7-2 and J is TRBJ2-1, with 10 bases aligning to TRBD2. J lost 6 bases, V lost 5 bases, and 10 bases had no gene match. The germline V gene has CDR1 SGHTA and CDR2 FQGNSA. The CDR3 length is 16 residues. The CDR3 bases are TGTGCCAGCAGCGATTTACCCAGCGGGGGGGGCAATGAGCAGTTCTTC. Protein: CASSDLPSGGGNEQFF.

This clone was observed a single time. The rearrangement links TRBV28 to TRBJ2-7; the match to TRBD1 covers 9 bases. V dropped 0 bases and J dropped 0; count of bases not matched to a gene: 0. Germline V CDR1 and CDR2: MDHEN, SYDVKM. The CDR3 covers 15 residues. The CDR3 is CASSLWTGGSYEQYF. The CDR3 DNA is TGTGCCAGCAGTTTATGGACAGGGGGCTCCTACGAGCAGTACTTC.

In nucleotides, the CDR3 is TGTGCCACCAGTGATTCTGGGACAGGAACCCCCGGGGCCAACGTCCTGACTTTC. Protein product: CATSDSGTGTPGANVLTF. The chain combines TRBV24-1 with TRBJ2-6; 8 bases fit TRBD1. J was trimmed by 4 bases and V by 2 bases; bases with no gene match: 9. The CDR3 runs to 18 residues. Looked up from germline, CDR1 is KGHDR and CDR2 is SFDVKD.

There are a few counts of this clone. The chain has TRBV19 and TRBJ2-5; D may be TRBD2 (6 bases). CDR1 is LNHDA and CDR2 is SQIVND in the germline V gene (reference sequence). This CDR3 is 14 amino acids long. The V end lost 7 bases, the J end lost 3 bases, and 15 bases lay between the germline ends. This CDR3 is CASKSWREEETQYF. The CDR3 DNA is TGTGCCAGTAAGAGTTGGCGGGAAGAAGAGACCCAGTACTTC.

V gene TRBV11-1 combines with J gene TRBJ2-2; TRBD2 matches 9 bases. CDR1 is SGHAT and CDR2 is FQDESV in the germline V gene (reference sequence). This CDR3 is 15 amino acids long. V dropped 5 bases and J dropped 4; count of bases not matched to a gene: 5. DNA of the CDR3: TGTGCCAGCAGCCACGGACTAGCGAGCACCGGGGAGCTGTTTTTT. Its translation is CASSHGLASTGELFF. Based on the CDR3 plus reference TRBV11-1 and TRBJ2-2, the full variable domain is EAEVAQSPRYKITEKSQAVAFWCDPISGHATLYWYRQILGQGPELLVQFQDESVVDDSQLPKDRFSAERLKGVDSTLKIQPAELGDSAMYLCASSHGLASTGELFFGEGSRLTVL.

The chain joins TRBV27 to TRBJ2-7; 13 bases are shared with TRBD2. Unmatched junction bases numbered 9, after V lost 7 bases and J lost 0 bases. This CDR3 comprises 17 residues. CDR1 and CDR2 from the germline V gene are MNHEY and SMNVEV (reference sequence). The CDR3 sequence is CASKTSGRIASSYEQYF. CDR3 sequence (DNA): TGTGCCAGCAAGACTAGCGGGAGGATCGCTAGCTCCTACGAGCAGTACTTC.

The chain links TRBV7-3 to TRBJ1-1, with a possible D match to TRBD1 (6 bases). Trimming cost V 6 bases and J 1 base, with 9 bases left between them. Germline V gives CDR1 SGHTA, CDR2 FQGTGA. There are 13 residues in the CDR3. The CDR3, as DNA: TGTGCCAGCAGACAGGGTAGGAACACTGAAGCTTTCTTT. Amino acid sequence: CASRQGRNTEAFF. Using reference TRBV7-3 and TRBJ1-1 for the parts outside the CDR3, the full variable domain is GAGVSQTPSNKVTEKGKYVELRCDPISGHTALYWYRQSLGQGPEFLIYFQGTGAADDSGLPNDRFFAVRPEGSVSTLKIQRTERGDSAVYLCASRQGRNTEAFFGQGTRLTVV.

The V gene is TRBV5-1, the J gene TRBJ2-3, with D perhaps matching TRBD1 (7 bases). Germline V gives CDR1 SGHRS, CDR2 YFSETQ. Trimming shortened V by 3 bases and J by 0 bases, and 14 bases separated the two germline ends. CDR3 length equals 16 residues. The CDR3 loop is CASSSTGDFSTDTQYF. DNA for the CDR3: TGCGCCAGCAGCTCTACAGGGGACTTTAGCACAGATACGCAGTATTTT.

The chain employs TRBV19 and TRBJ2-7, with a tentative D call TRBD1 (5 bases). The CDR3 is 14 residues long. With 5 bases removed from V and 3 bases from J, the gap between germline ends came to 14 bases. Germline assignment: CDR1 LNHDA and CDR2 SQIVND (reference sequence). The CDR3 DNA reads TGTGCCAGTAGTCTCAGGGAAGGAAACTACGAGCAGTACTTC. Its translation is CASSLREGNYEQYF.

This chain links TRBV6-5 with TRBJ2-4; a possible D gene is TRBD1 (6 bases). CDR3 length: 15 amino acids. Deletions cut 6 bases from V and 6 bases from J, with 18 bases between. Germline V gene lookup returns CDR1 MNHEY and CDR2 SVGAGI. As DNA, the CDR3 is TGTGCCAGCAGACAGGGTGAGGGTACGAGAAACATTCAGTACTTC. Translated, it gives CASRQGEGTRNIQYF.